These T cell receptor beta chains were read from a single sample in a study of blood T cell repertoires in COVID-19. Assay used: immunoSEQ multiplex PCR; TCRdb lists only in-frame clones, some missing. The sample lists 68,000 or so clones; about 82% were seen once. Source material: peripheral blood. Source of these receptors: a human donor in a cohort sampled during active COVID-19. The conserved cysteine and the conserved F or W are not part of the CDR3 here. Each record gives: V gene, J gene, CDR3 length, CDR3 protein.

TRBV5-1	TRBJ2-5	13	ASSQRPGGVETQY
TRBV5-8	TRBJ1-5	16	ASSLRTGFWFSNQPQH
TRBV5-6	TRBJ1-5	14	ASSLRTGYSNQPQH
TRBV11-2	TRBJ2-1	13	ASSSNRGPRNEQF
TRBV6-5	TRBJ2-7	12	ASSTGLAAYEQY
TRBV15	TRBJ2-1	12	ATGGRGLRNEQF
TRBV5-4	TRBJ2-1	12	ASSFAPAYNEQF
TRBV6-1	TRBJ1-2	13	ASSEGGGYSYGYT
TRBV18	TRBJ1-2	11	ASSPGQGESYT
TRBV12-3/TRBV12-4	TRBJ2-7	11	ASSWTGTYEQY
TRBV28	TRBJ2-7	11	AIAGTATYEQY
TRBV9	TRBJ2-1	13	ASSVVEGVVNEQF
TRBV5-1	TRBJ1-4	12	ASSGQGVNEKLF
TRBV18	TRBJ1-1	13	ASSPLPQGETEAF
TRBV13	TRBJ2-7	11	ASSRDRVYEQY
TRBV5-8	TRBJ2-1	16	ASSLAKTSGGSYNEQF
TRBV9	TRBJ1-2	12	ASSPMRANYGYT
TRBV19	TRBJ1-1	10	ASSKGLEEAF
TRBV12-3/TRBV12-4	TRBJ1-3	11	ASTYLSGNTIY
TRBV15	TRBJ1-5	12	ATRSQFGVQPQH
TRBV5-1	TRBJ1-4	13	ASSPRTGGGEKLF
TRBV5-4	TRBJ1-1	12	ASSPGQGNTEAF
TRBV6-2/TRBV6-3	TRBJ2-7	11	ASSYRGQYEQY
TRBV28	TRBJ1-5	14	ASYPHGAGQNQPQH
TRBV28	TRBJ1-6	11	ASSGGTGSPLH
TRBV25-1	TRBJ1-5	11	ASSGQGGQPQH
TRBV11-2	TRBJ2-5	15	ASSPWGLAGIQETQY
TRBV6-2/TRBV6-3	TRBJ1-4	13	ASSWHETGEEKLF
TRBV18	TRBJ1-6	10	ASSPGSRNLH
TRBV28	TRBJ1-5	13	ASSFTGGGWQPQH
TRBV27	TRBJ2-2	16	ASSFLGLAGPNTGELF
TRBV7-2	TRBJ1-6	14	ASSLHGDRRNSPLH
TRBV19	TRBJ1-2	12	ASSERGGRDGYT
TRBV5-4	TRBJ2-7	12	ASSRTGGFGEQY
TRBV7-6	TRBJ2-7	17	ASSLFPPMAGGPMAEQY
TRBV7-9	TRBJ2-2	11	ASSLPLVSELF
TRBV7-9	TRBJ1-5	12	ASSPGQPGQPQH
TRBV28	TRBJ2-1	12	ASTKPSSVNEQF
TRBV30	TRBJ1-6	14	AWSVQGGSYNSPLH
TRBV18	TRBJ1-1	13	ASSGQGGMNTEAF
TRBV15	TRBJ1-1	14	ATSIGLVRVNTEAF
TRBV30	TRBJ2-3	13	AWSVTDPSVDTQY
TRBV18	TRBJ2-5	12	ASSPRRAQETQY
TRBV18	TRBJ2-7	13	ASSITSGGAYEQY
TRBV5-1	TRBJ1-2	12	ASSLETGLNGYT
TRBV4-1	TRBJ1-5	13	ASSQSGQKNQPQH
TRBV9	TRBJ2-3	11	ASSVGVTDTQY
TRBV9	TRBJ2-5	10	ASSPREETQY
TRBV11-3	TRBJ2-7	11	ASSSRQTYEQY
TRBV7-9	TRBJ1-2	14	ASSLLGLETNYGYT
TRBV19	TRBJ1-2	10	ASSYQNYGYT
TRBV4-2	TRBJ2-3	14	ASSQDQAPRADTQY